The clone carrying this TCR beta chain occurred a few times. The target antigen is unknown. Every TCR cDNA molecule bore a unique molecular identifier. MiXCR, run by TCRdb on the 5' RACE reads, gives a single entry per CDR3 protein. The data show several thousand distinct CDR3 sequences, roughly a tenth seen once. The V end was cut by 4 bases, the J end by 12 bases, with 15 bases between. The CDR3 consists of 13 residues. Germline lookup yields CDR1 LNHNV and CDR2 YYDKDF (reference sequence). Time point in this sample: sample taken at primary tumor resection. The sample comes from a study of spatial heterogeneity in lung cancer. Points from the study as a whole: Higher tumor mutation counts went along with higher counts of expanded intratumoral alpha and beta TCRs.

The chain recombines TRBV15 with TRBJ1-4; the D is unclear. The sample was lung tumor tissue, taken at surgery. The sequence was collected from a male donor with early-stage non-small cell lung cancer. The CDR3 DNA reads as TGTGCCACCAGCACCGGGTCCAAAATAGAACTGTTTTTT. Translation: CATSTGSKIELFF.